This T cell receptor (beta chain) was observed in a study of control samples from healthy donors and cancer patients. Data came from immunoSEQ multiplex PCR; TCRdb stores just in-frame clones and leaves some out. There are roughly 120,000 clones in the sample; 90% to 95% occur only once, and 6.5% to 9% lies in the top ten. This CDR3 has 14 amino acids. The ends lost 1 base at V and 8 bases at J; junction bases unmatched: 8. CDR1 and CDR2 from the germline V gene are SGHKS and YYEKEE (reference sequence). V is TRBV5-5 and J is TRBJ1-1; TRBD1 matches at 7 bases. This TCR was recovered from a woman younger than 30 in good health. Specimen: blood. The CDR3 coding sequence is TGTGCCAGCAGCTTGTCCCAGGGGGGACGAGAAGCTTTCTTT. The encoded protein is CASSLSQGGREAFF.